Presented here are 15 T cell receptor beta chains from one specimen sequenced in a study of technical replicates of blood from a handful of donors. Sequencing used immunoSEQ multiplex PCR; TCRdb keeps in-frame clones, though not all of them. The sample contains over 85,000 clones, roughly 95% of which appear only once. Sequenced material: T cells isolated from PBMCs. These receptors were collected from a human donor in good health.

The chain is built from TRBV7-2 and TRBJ2-7; TRBD2 is a possible D gene (5 bases). V shed 2 bases and J shed 3 bases, with 11 bases lying between them. This CDR3 comprises 14 residues. Per the germline V gene, CDR1 is SGHTA and CDR2 is FQGNSA. The CDR3 here is CASSLPGLHYEQYF. The CDR3 region has the DNA TGTGCCAGCAGCTTACCAGGACTGCACTACGAGCAGTACTTC.

The chain has TRBV29-1 and TRBJ1-2, with 11 bases identical to TRBD1. CDR1 is SQVTM, CDR2 ANQGSEA, per germline. The CDR3 is made up of 13 amino acids. V shed 7 bases, J shed 4 bases, and the junction held 5 bases outside the gene matches. As DNA, the CDR3 is TGCAGCGACGGGACAGGGGGTTCCTATGGCTACACCTTC. Translation gives CSDGTGGSYGYTF.

V gene TRBV12-5 combines with J gene TRBJ1-1, with 7 bases matching TRBD1. The CDR3 has 14 amino acids. Germline V gives CDR1 LGHNT, CDR2 FRNRAP. V shed 7 bases, J shed 3 bases, and the junction held 8 bases outside the gene matches. CDR3 region: CASALAQGDTEAFF. For the CDR3, the DNA is TGTGCTAGTGCCCTGGCCCAGGGGGACACTGAAGCTTTCTTT.

The V and J genes are TRBV4-2 and TRBJ1-2, with no clear D. V was cut by 0 bases and J by 4 bases, with 15 bases left in between. Germline lookup yields CDR1 LGHNA and CDR2 YNFKEQ. The CDR3 has 16 amino acids. The CDR3 DNA is TGTGCCAGCAGCCAAGAGGGAGTCGGAGTAGCCTATGGCTACACCTTC. Its translation: CASSQEGVGVAYGYTF.

The J gene is TRBJ2-3, the V gene TRBV6-5; D is unresolved. Germline CDR1 MNHEY, CDR2 SVGAGI. V was clipped by 5 bases and J by 0 bases, with 6 bases between them. The CDR3 totals 13 residues. CDR3 amino acids: CASSDTSTDTQYF. Here the CDR3 DNA reads TGTGCCAGCAGTGATACTAGCACAGATACGCAGTATTTT.

This chain connects TRBV11-3 to TRBJ1-1; D possibly corresponds to TRBD1 (5 bases). V lost 7 bases and J 8 bases, leaving 17 bases between the germline ends. The CDR3 is made up of 13 amino acids. Germline lookup yields CDR1 SGHNT and CDR2 YENEEA. The chain's CDR3 is CASTIFTRGEAFF. The CDR3 DNA reads as TGTGCCAGCACCATTTTCACTCGGGGGGAAGCTTTCTTT.

In this sample, this clone turned up once. The chain recombines TRBV7-3 with TRBJ2-1; 7 nucleotides match TRBD1. After removal of 1 base from V and 2 bases from J, the junction contained 2 bases not matched to a gene. The germline V gene encodes CDR1 SGHTA and CDR2 FQGTGA. The CDR3 runs to 15 residues. CDR3 in DNA: TGTGCCAGCAGCTTAAGAGGGGGCCCCTACAATGAGCAGTTCTTC. Protein product: CASSLRGGPYNEQFF. Using reference TRBV7-3 and TRBJ2-1 for the parts outside the CDR3, the full variable domain is GAGVSQTPSNKVTEKGKYVELRCDPISGHTALYWYRQSLGQGPEFLIYFQGTGAADDSGLPNDRFFAVRPEGSVSTLKIQRTERGDSAVYLCASSLRGGPYNEQFFGPGTRLTVL.

This clone was seen only once. The chain is built from TRBV6-1 and TRBJ2-7; 9 nucleotides agree with TRBD1. Unmatched junction bases numbered 6, after V lost 6 bases and J lost 3 bases. CDR1 and CDR2 from the germline V gene are MNHNS and SASEGT. CDR3 length equals 14 residues. CDR3 DNA sequence: TGTGCCAGCAGCCGGGACAGGGAAGTCTACGAGCAGTACTTC. Protein sequence: CASSRDREVYEQYF.

The chain combines TRBV27 with TRBJ2-1; 12 bases line up with TRBD2. Germline V CDR1 and CDR2: MNHEY, SMNVEV (reference sequence). This CDR3 is built from 18 residues. V lost 5 bases to trimming and J lost 5 bases; unmatched junction nucleotides: 13. CDR3 amino acids: CASSTFGETSGRHNEQFF. Here the CDR3 DNA reads TGTGCCAGCAGTACCTTTGGGGAGACTAGCGGGAGACACAATGAGCAGTTCTTC.

This CDR3 is CASSLDRGGSNTGELFF. As DNA, the CDR3 is TGCGCCAGCAGCTTGGACAGGGGTGGATCGAACACCGGGGAGCTGTTTTTT. The V gene is TRBV5-1, the J gene TRBJ2-2; TRBD1 matches at 7 bases. With 0 bases clipped from V and 0 bases from J, the junction kept 5 bases outside the gene matches. The germline CDR1 and CDR2 sequences are SGHRS and YFSETQ. The CDR3 sequence is 17 residues long. Full variable domain (rest looked up from reference TRBV5-1 and TRBJ2-2): KAGVTQTPRYLIKTRGQQVTLSCSPISGHRSVSWYQQTPGQGLQFLFEYFSETQRNKGNFPGRFSGRQFSNSRSEMNVSTLELGDSALYLCASSLDRGGSNTGELFFGEGSRLTVL.

The genes are TRBV6-5 and TRBJ2-1; TRBD1 matches at 7 bases. V dropped 8 bases and J dropped 7; count of bases not matched to a gene: 8. CDR1 and CDR2 from the germline V gene are MNHEY and SVGAGI. The CDR3 totals 13 residues. DNA of the CDR3: TGTGCCAGCGTCGACAGGGCTCGGAATGAGCAGTTCTTC. Its protein is CASVDRARNEQFF.

The chain is built from TRBV5-6 and TRBJ2-5, with D possibly matching TRBD2 (6 bases). Between the trimmed V and J ends, which lost 4 bases and 0 bases, there was a span of 22 bases. This CDR3 is built from 18 residues. Germline V gives CDR1 SGHDT, CDR2 YYEEEE. The CDR3 loop is CASSGVRVGLAYQETQYF. CDR3 coding DNA: TGTGCCAGCAGCGGTGTTAGAGTAGGCCTAGCGTACCAAGAGACCCAGTACTTC. The whole variable domain, filled in from reference TRBV5-6 and TRBJ2-5, reads DAGVTQSPTHLIKTRGQQVTLRCSPKSGHDTVSWYQQALGQGPQFIFQYYEEEERQRGNFPDRFSGHQFPNYSSELNVNALLLGDSALYLCASSGVRVGLAYQETQYFGPGTRLLVL.

The chain carries TRBV7-3 and TRBJ2-7, with a tentative D call TRBD2 (5 bases). With 1 base removed from V and 7 bases from J, the gap between germline ends came to 14 bases. This CDR3 has 14 residues. Germline V gene sequence: CDR1 SGHTA, CDR2 FQGTGA. As DNA, the CDR3 is TGTGCCAGCAGCTTAAGCGGGCCTGTGGGTGAGCAGTACTTC. Residues: CASSLSGPVGEQYF.

The chain combines TRBV19 with TRBJ2-3; possibly TRBD2 for D (5 bases). V was shortened by 5 bases and J by 1 base, with 10 bases between the two germline ends. CDR1 and CDR2 (germline): LNHDA, SQIVND (reference sequence). This CDR3 is 14 amino acids long. CDR3 region: CASSWGEGTDTQYF. For the CDR3, the DNA is TGTGCCAGTAGTTGGGGAGAGGGCACAGATACGCAGTATTTT.

The genes are TRBV7-6 and TRBJ1-2; no reliable D call. V lost 1 base and J lost 8, with 11 bases in between. Germline V gene lookup returns CDR1 SGHVS and CDR2 FNYEAQ. The CDR3 covers 13 residues. CDR3 bases: TGTGCCAGCAGCTTAGAAGTAAGCGGCGGCTACACCTTC. This sequence encodes CASSLEVSGGYTF.